This TCR beta chain was captured by sequencing in a study of T cell repertoires in aging, cancer and after chemotherapy. TRB rearrangements spanning V, D and J were amplified using mixed TRB-A/B primers. TCRdb used MiXCR to reprocess the multiplex PCR reads, holding one entry per CDR3 protein. Here the sample spans roughly 7,800 distinct CDR3 sequences, less than 65% being singletons. Peripheral blood genomic DNA, not sorted cells or RNA, was the template. Trimming took off 4 bases at V and 8 bases at J, with 9 bases between the two ends. The CDR3 sequence is 13 residues long. The clonotype originates from a human donor with a solid tumor. J is TRBJ1-6 and V is TRBV12-3 or TRBV12-4; D is unclear. Sequences were obtained from blood. The CDR3 nucleotides are TGTGCCAGCAGTTGTATAGAGGATTCACCCCTCCACTTT. Protein product: CASSCIEDSPLHF.